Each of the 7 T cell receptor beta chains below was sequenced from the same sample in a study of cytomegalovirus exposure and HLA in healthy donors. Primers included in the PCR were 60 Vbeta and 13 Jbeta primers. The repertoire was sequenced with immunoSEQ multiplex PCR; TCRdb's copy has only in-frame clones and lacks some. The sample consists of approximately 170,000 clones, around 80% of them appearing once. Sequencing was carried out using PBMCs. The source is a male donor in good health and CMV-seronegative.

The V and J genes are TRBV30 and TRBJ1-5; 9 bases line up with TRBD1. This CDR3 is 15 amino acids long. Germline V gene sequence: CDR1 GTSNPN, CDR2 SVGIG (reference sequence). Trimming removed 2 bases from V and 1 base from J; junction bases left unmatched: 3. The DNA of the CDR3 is TGTGCCTGGAGTCAACAGGGGGCAAGCAATCAGCCCCAGCATTTT. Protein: CAWSQQGASNQPQHF.

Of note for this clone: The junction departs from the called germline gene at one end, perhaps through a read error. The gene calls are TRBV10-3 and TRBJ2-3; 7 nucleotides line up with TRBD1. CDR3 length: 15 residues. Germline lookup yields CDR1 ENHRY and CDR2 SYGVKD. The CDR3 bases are TGTGCCGTCAGTGAGTTTACAGGGGCGTCGGATACGCAGTATTTT. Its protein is CAVSEFTGASDTQYF.

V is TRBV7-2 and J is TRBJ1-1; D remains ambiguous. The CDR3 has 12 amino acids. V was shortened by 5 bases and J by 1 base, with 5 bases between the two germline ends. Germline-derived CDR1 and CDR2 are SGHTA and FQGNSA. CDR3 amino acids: CASSPQNTEAFF. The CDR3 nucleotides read TGTGCCAGCAGCCCCCAGAACACTGAAGCTTTCTTT.

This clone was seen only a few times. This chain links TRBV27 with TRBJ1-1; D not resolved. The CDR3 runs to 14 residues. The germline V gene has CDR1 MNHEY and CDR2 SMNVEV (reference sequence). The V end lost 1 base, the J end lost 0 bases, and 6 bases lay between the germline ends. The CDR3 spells CASSLLSVNTEAFF. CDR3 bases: TGTGCCAGCAGTTTATTATCCGTGAACACTGAAGCTTTCTTT.

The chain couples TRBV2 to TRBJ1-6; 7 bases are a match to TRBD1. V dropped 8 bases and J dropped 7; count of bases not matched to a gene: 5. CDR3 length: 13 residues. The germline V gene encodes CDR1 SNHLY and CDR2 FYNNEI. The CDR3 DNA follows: TGTGCCAGCGAGCAGGGGGAAAATTCACCCCTCCACTTT. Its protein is CASEQGENSPLHF. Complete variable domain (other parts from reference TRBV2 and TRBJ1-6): EPEVTQTPSHQVTQMGQEVILRCVPISNHLYFYWYRQILGQKVEFLVSFYNNEISEKSEIFDDQFSVERPDGSNFTLKIRSTKLEDSAMYFCASEQGENSPLHFGNGTRLTVT.

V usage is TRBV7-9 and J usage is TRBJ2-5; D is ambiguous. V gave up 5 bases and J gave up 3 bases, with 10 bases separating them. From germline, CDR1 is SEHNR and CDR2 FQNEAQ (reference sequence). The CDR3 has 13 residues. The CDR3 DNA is TGTGCCAGCAGCCACACCAACGAAGAGACCCAGTACTTC. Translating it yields CASSHTNEETQYF.

The CDR3 region is CASSLDGQGYNEQFF. The DNA for the CDR3 is TGTGCCAGCAGCTTAGACGGACAGGGTTACAATGAGCAGTTCTTC. The rearrangement uses TRBV11-2 and TRBJ2-1; 8 bases align to TRBD1. The J segment lost 4 bases and the V segment lost 0 bases, leaving 2 bases of the junction unmatched. CDR3 length: 15 residues. Germline assignment: CDR1 SGHAT and CDR2 FQNNGV.